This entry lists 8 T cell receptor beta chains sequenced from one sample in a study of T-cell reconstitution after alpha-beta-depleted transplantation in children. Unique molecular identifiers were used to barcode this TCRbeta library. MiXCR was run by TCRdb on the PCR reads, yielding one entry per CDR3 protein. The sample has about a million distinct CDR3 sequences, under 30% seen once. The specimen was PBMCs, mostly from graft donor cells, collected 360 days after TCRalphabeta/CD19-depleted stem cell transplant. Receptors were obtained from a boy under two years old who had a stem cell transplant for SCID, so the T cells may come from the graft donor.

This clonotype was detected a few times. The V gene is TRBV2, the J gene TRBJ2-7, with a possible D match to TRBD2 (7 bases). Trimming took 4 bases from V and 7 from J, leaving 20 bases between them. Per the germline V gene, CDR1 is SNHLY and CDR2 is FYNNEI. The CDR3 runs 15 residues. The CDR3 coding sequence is TGTGCCAGCAGTGTGGGGGGGCTCCCGCCCAGAGAGCAGTACTTC. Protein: CASSVGGLPPREQYF.

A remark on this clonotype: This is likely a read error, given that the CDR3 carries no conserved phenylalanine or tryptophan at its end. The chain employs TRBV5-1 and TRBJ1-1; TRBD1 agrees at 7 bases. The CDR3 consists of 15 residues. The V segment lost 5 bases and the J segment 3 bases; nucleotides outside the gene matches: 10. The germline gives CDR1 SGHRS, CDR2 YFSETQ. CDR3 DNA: TGCGCCAGCAGTCGATCGTTACAGGGGCACACTGAAGCTTTCTGT. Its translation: CASSRSLQGHTEAFC.

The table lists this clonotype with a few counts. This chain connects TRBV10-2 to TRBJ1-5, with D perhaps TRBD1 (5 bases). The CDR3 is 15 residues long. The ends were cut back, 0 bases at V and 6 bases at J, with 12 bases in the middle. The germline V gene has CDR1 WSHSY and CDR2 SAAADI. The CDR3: CASSESGGGGQPQHF. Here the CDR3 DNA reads TGCGCCAGCAGTGAGTCGGGGGGAGGCGGTCAGCCCCAGCATTTT.

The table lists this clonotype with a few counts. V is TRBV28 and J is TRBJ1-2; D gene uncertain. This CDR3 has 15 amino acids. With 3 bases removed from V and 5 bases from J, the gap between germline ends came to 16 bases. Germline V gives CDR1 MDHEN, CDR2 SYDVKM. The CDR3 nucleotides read TGTGCCAGCAGTTTCGGGTCAAACGCCATTTATGGCTACACCTTC. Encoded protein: CASSFGSNAIYGYTF.

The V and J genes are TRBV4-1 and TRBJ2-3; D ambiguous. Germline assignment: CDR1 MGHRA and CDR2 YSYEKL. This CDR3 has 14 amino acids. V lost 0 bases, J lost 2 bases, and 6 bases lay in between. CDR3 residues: CASSQDYVTDTQYF. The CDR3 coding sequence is TGCGCCAGCAGCCAAGATTATGTCACAGATACGCAGTATTTT.

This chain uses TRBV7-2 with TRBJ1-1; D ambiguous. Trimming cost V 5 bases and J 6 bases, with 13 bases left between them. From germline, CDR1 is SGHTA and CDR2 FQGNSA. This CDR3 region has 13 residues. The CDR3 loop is CASSVDWVAEAFF. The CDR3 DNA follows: TGTGCCAGCAGCGTCGATTGGGTCGCTGAAGCTTTCTTT.

For the CDR3, the DNA is TGCAGTGCTCCCAGGGCCCAAGAGGGGGATACGCAGTATTTT. Amino acids: CSAPRAQEGDTQYF. The gene calls are TRBV20-1 and TRBJ2-3; D tentatively fits TRBD1 or TRBD2 (5 bases each). Germline values: CDR1 DFQATT, CDR2 SNEGSKA (reference sequence). There are 14 residues in the CDR3. The V end was cut by 5 bases, the J end by 6 bases, with 18 bases between.

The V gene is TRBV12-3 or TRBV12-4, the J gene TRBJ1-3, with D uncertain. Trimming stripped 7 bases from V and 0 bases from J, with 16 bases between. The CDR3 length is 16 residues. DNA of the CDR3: TGTGCCAGCACCCCGGGGTACAGTAGCTCTGGAAACACCATATATTTT. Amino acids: CASTPGYSSSGNTIYF.